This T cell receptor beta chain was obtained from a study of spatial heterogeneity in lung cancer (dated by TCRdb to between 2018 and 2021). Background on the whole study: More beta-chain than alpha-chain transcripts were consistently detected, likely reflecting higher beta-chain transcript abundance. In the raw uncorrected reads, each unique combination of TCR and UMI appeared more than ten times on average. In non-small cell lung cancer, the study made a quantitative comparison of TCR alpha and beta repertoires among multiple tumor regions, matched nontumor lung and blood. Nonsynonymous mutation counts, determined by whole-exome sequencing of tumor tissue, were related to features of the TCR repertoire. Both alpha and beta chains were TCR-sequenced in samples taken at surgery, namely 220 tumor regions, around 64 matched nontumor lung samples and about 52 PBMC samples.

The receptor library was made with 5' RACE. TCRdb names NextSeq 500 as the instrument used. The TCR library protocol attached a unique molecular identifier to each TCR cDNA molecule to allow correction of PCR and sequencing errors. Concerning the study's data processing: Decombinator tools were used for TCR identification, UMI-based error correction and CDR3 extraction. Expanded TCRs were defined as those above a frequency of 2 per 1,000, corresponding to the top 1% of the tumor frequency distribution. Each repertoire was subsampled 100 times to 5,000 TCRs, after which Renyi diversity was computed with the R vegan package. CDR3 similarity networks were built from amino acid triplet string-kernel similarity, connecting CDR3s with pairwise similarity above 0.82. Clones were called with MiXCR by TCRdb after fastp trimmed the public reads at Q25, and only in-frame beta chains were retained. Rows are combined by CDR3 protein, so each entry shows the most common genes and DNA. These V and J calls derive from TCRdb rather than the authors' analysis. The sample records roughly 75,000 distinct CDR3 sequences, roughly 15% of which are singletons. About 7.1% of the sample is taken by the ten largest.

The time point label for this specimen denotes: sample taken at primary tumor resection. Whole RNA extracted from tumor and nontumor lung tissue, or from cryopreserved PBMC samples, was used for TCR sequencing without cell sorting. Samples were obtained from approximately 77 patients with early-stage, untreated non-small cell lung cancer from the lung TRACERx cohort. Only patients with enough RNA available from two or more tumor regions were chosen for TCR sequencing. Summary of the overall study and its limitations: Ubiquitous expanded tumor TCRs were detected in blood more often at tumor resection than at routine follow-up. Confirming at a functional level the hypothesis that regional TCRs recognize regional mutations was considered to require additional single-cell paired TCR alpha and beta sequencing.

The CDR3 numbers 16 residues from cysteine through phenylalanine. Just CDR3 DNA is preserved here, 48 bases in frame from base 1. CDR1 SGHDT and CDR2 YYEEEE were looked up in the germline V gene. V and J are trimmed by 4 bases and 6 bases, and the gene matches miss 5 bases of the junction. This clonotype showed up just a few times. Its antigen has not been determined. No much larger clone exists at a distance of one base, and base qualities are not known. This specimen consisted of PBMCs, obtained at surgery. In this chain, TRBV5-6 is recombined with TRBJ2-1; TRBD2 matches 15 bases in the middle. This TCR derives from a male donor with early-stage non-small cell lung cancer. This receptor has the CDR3 CASSTWTSGRGNEQFF. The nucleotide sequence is TGTGCCAGCAGCACCTGGACTAGCGGGAGGGGCAATGAGCAGTTCTTC.